Below are 27 T cell receptor beta chains sequenced from a single sample in a study of blood T cell repertoires in COVID-19. The protocol was immunoSEQ multiplex PCR, while the TCRdb copy is restricted to in-frame clones and leaves out a portion. Of about 160,000 clones listed, 80% to 90% were seen once; the top ten hold 1.1%. Sample: peripheral blood. All receptors derive from a man between 40 and 49 years old with acute or convalescent COVID-19.

V is TRBV5-1 and J is TRBJ1-1; a possible D gene is TRBD1 (5 bases). Trimming cost V 4 bases and J 3 bases, with 10 bases left between them. This CDR3 region has 13 residues. CDR1 is SGHRS, CDR2 YFSETQ, per germline. CDR3 bases: TGCGCCAGCAGCAAGGGGCCACACACTGAAGCTTTCTTT. Its protein is CASSKGPHTEAFF.

The V and J genes are TRBV15 and TRBJ1-1; D perhaps matches TRBD1 (6 bases). Germline-derived CDR1 and CDR2 are LNHNV and YYDKDF (reference sequence). CDR3 size: 16 residues. V lost 2 bases to trimming and J lost 0 bases, with 13 bases between them. The CDR3 protein is CATSRTGRGVNTEAFF. For the CDR3, the DNA is TGTGCCACCAGCAGAACAGGGAGAGGGGTGAACACTGAAGCTTTCTTT. Drawing the rest from reference TRBV15 and TRBJ1-1, the complete variable domain is DAMVIQNPRYQVTQFGKPVTLSCSQTLNHNVMYWYQQKSSQAPKLLFHYYDKDFNNEADTPDNFQSRRPNTSFCFLDIRSPGLGDTAMYLCATSRTGRGVNTEAFFGQGTRLTVV.

This chain links TRBV27 with TRBJ2-7, with 12 bases that match TRBD2. This CDR3 is built from 15 residues. Germline V gene lookup returns CDR1 MNHEY and CDR2 SMNVEV (reference sequence). Unmatched junction bases numbered 3, after V lost 6 bases and J lost 0 bases. DNA for the CDR3: TGTGCCAGCAGAACTAGCGGGGGGAGCTCCTACGAGCAGTACTTC. Translated, it gives CASRTSGGSSYEQYF.

This chain uses TRBV7-9 with TRBJ1-1, with D unclear. In germline, CDR1 is SEHNR, CDR2 FQNEAQ (reference sequence). There are 14 residues in the CDR3. V was trimmed by 3 bases and J by 5 bases, leaving 13 bases between them. Here the CDR3 DNA reads TGTGCCAGCAGCTTCAGAAAGCTCGGGACTGAAGCTTTCTTT. It translates to CASSFRKLGTEAFF.

The CDR3 loop reads CASSSDSYGYTF. The CDR3 DNA reads TGTGCCAGCAGCTCAGACAGCTATGGCTACACCTTC. The genes are TRBV11-2 and TRBJ1-2, with D possibly TRBD1 on 5 matching bases. Germline loops: CDR1 SGHAT, CDR2 FQNNGV. The V end lost 4 bases, the J end lost 4 bases, and 7 bases lay between the germline ends. CDR3 length: 12 amino acids.

CDR3: CASSLIEKGAYEQYF. DNA for the CDR3: TGTGCCAGCAGCTTGATCGAAAAGGGGGCATACGAGCAGTACTTC. The chain carries TRBV5-6 and TRBJ2-7, with 7 bases fitting TRBD1. Per germline, CDR1 SGHDT and CDR2 YYEEEE. J gave up 4 bases and V 1 base, and 8 bases lay outside the gene matches. CDR3 length equals 15 residues.

J is TRBJ1-2 and V is TRBV9, with TRBD1 as a possible D gene (5 bases). The CDR3 covers 14 residues. V lost 2 bases, J lost 4 bases, and 12 bases lay in between. CDR1 is SGDLS and CDR2 is YYNGEE in the germline V gene. CDR3 protein: CASSVGQNSYGYTF. Written as DNA, the CDR3 is TGTGCCAGCAGCGTGGGGCAGAATAGCTATGGCTACACCTTC.

The chain recombines TRBV7-9 with TRBJ2-2; D ambiguous. V lost 1 base and J 1 base, leaving 4 bases between the germline ends. This CDR3 has 14 residues. The germline V gene has CDR1 SEHNR and CDR2 FQNEAQ (reference sequence). The CDR3 is CASSLGQNTGELFF. In nucleotides, the CDR3 is TGTGCCAGCAGCTTAGGACAGAACACCGGGGAGCTGTTTTTT.

The chain recombines TRBV30 with TRBJ2-3, with 11 bases fitting TRBD2. The CDR3 is made up of 15 amino acids. Losses at the gene ends were 0 bases for V and 5 bases for J; bases not matched to a gene: 4. The germline V gene has CDR1 GTSNPN and CDR2 SVGIG (reference sequence). CDR3 protein: CAWSVVAGGIDTQYF. CDR3 in DNA: TGTGCCTGGAGTGTAGTAGCGGGGGGGATAGATACGCAGTATTTT.

The chain joins TRBV29-1 to TRBJ2-7; 8 nucleotides match TRBD2. V shed 4 bases, J shed 6 bases, and the junction held 5 bases outside the gene matches. This CDR3 region has 12 residues. The germline V gene encodes CDR1 SQVTM and CDR2 ANQGSEA. CDR3 sequence: CSVVDGGAEQYF. The CDR3 DNA reads as TGCAGCGTTGTGGACGGGGGGGCCGAGCAGTACTTC.

This clone was detected only a few times. V and J are TRBV6-6 and TRBJ2-7; 8 positions agree with TRBD1. The CDR3 loop spans 12 amino acids. Germline assignment: CDR1 MNHNY and CDR2 SVGAGI (reference sequence). The V segment lost 5 bases and the J segment 7 bases; nucleotides outside the gene matches: 4. DNA of the CDR3: TGTGCCAGCAGTGAGACAGGGGTGGAGCAGTACTTC. This translates into CASSETGVEQYF.

This chain connects TRBV7-2 to TRBJ2-7; 12 nucleotides agree with TRBD1. The V and J ends lost 0 bases and 3 bases, in that order; junction bases with no gene match: 3. The CDR3 loop spans 16 amino acids. Germline V gene lookup returns CDR1 SGHTA and CDR2 FQGNSA. DNA for the CDR3: TGTGCCAGCAGCTTAGCGGGGGACAGGGGGCTCTACGAGCAGTACTTC. Protein product: CASSLAGDRGLYEQYF.

The chain has TRBV11-2 and TRBJ2-3, with 9 bases fitting TRBD1. Looked up from germline, CDR1 is SGHAT and CDR2 is FQNNGV. With 5 bases clipped from V and 0 bases from J, the junction kept 6 bases outside the gene matches. The CDR3 totals 16 residues. The CDR3 protein is CASSRIGQGSTDTQYF. CDR3 sequence (DNA): TGTGCCAGCAGCCGTATTGGACAGGGGAGCACAGATACGCAGTATTTT.

This chain connects TRBV5-1 to TRBJ2-3; possible D gene TRBD2, 6 bases. CDR1 SGHRS and CDR2 YFSETQ come from the germline V gene. This CDR3 comprises 16 residues. V dropped 3 bases and J dropped 1 base, with 15 bases sitting between them. The CDR3 loop reads CASSSATGTRTDTQYF. CDR3 nucleotides: TGCGCCAGCAGCTCAGCGACCGGGACTCGCACAGATACGCAGTATTTT.

The V call is TRBV9, the J call TRBJ2-7; D is uncertain. Trimming stripped 4 bases from V and 5 bases from J, with 10 bases between. CDR3 length: 12 residues. Germline assignment: CDR1 SGDLS and CDR2 YYNGEE. CDR3 sequence: CASSPGLNEQYF. CDR3 nucleotide sequence: TGTGCCAGCAGCCCTGGTCTAAACGAGCAGTACTTC.

The chain employs TRBV15 and TRBJ1-3; TRBD1 agrees at 8 bases. This CDR3 spans 15 amino acids. CDR1 LNHNV and CDR2 YYDKDF come from the germline V gene (reference sequence). J gave up 2 bases and V 4 bases, and 4 bases lay outside the gene matches. CDR3 loop: CATSKDRGPGNTIYF. CDR3 coding DNA: TGTGCCACCAGCAAAGACAGGGGACCTGGAAACACCATATATTTT.

This clone has more than one count but fewer than ten. This chain uses TRBV21-1 with TRBJ1-2; TRBD1, as called in the table, went unchecked against the DNA. TRBV21-1 is flagged as a pseudogene. The CDR3 covers 16 residues. This CDR3 reads CASSKDQGLPNYGYTF. CDR3 nucleotide sequence: TGTGCCAGCAGCAAAGACCAGGGCCTTCCTAACTATGGCTACACCTTC.

CDR3 sequence: CASSPGQGTETF. CDR3 nucleotide sequence: TGTGCCAGCAGCCCTGGACAGGGGACAGAAACCTTC. The genes are TRBV5-4 and TRBJ1-2; 9 bases fit TRBD1. The CDR3 covers 12 residues. J lost 14 bases, V lost 4 bases, and 9 bases had no gene match. Germline assignment: CDR1 SGHNT and CDR2 YYREEE (reference sequence).

The rearrangement uses TRBV5-1 and TRBJ1-2, with D unclear. V lost 0 bases and J lost 6, with 12 bases in between. The germline V gene encodes CDR1 SGHRS and CDR2 YFSETQ. The CDR3 runs to 14 residues. The CDR3 sequence is CASSLDDGRDGYTF. Here the CDR3 DNA reads TGCGCCAGCAGCTTGGATGACGGGAGGGATGGCTACACCTTC.

The chain links TRBV6-5 to TRBJ2-3; 10 nucleotides line up with TRBD2. This CDR3 comprises 16 residues. Germline V lookup: CDR1 MNHEY, CDR2 SVGAGI. Trimming removed 2 bases from V and 3 bases from J; junction bases left unmatched: 5. The CDR3 DNA reads as TGTGCCAGCAGTTACGCTAGCGGGGGTGGGACAGATACGCAGTATTTT. This translates into CASSYASGGGTDTQYF.

The chain couples TRBV4-2 to TRBJ2-3; 16 bases line up with TRBD2. In germline, CDR1 is LGHNA, CDR2 YNFKEQ. V dropped 1 base and J dropped 4; count of bases not matched to a gene: 11. There are 20 residues in the CDR3. The CDR3 spells CASSQAGTSGGATSADTQYF. The CDR3 nucleotides read TGTGCCAGCAGCCAAGCCGGGACTAGCGGGGGGGCCACGTCGGCAGATACGCAGTATTTT.

This clone was seen a few times. This CDR3 is also generated by other DNA sequences in the sample. The chain recombines TRBV9 with TRBJ1-1; D unclear. The germline V gene encodes CDR1 SGDLS and CDR2 YYNGEE. Trimming stripped 3 bases from V and 0 bases from J, with 9 bases between. The CDR3 totals 14 residues. In DNA form, the CDR3 reads TGTGCCAGCAGCGCCTTAAGCATGAACACTGAAGCTTTCTTT. As protein: CASSALSMNTEAFF.

The chain joins TRBV6-5 to TRBJ1-6; TRBD1 agrees at 7 bases. V lost 2 bases, J lost 3 bases, and 4 bases stayed unmatched. The germline CDR1 and CDR2 sequences are MNHEY and SVGAGI. This CDR3 comprises 16 residues. The CDR3 coding sequence is TGTGCCAGCAGTTACCGCCGGGACAGCTATAATTCACCCCTCCACTTT. Its translation: CASSYRRDSYNSPLHF.

This clone has a single count. The V and J genes are TRBV11-2 and TRBJ2-3; TRBD2 matches 8 bases. The CDR3 extends over 16 amino acids. CDR1 SGHAT and CDR2 FQNNGV come from the germline V gene. J gave up 1 base and V 5 bases, and 8 bases lay outside the gene matches. The CDR3 nucleotides are TGTGCCAGCAGCGAAGGGGCGGGGGGAGGCACAGATACGCAGTATTTT. Residues: CASSEGAGGGTDTQYF. Drawing the rest from reference TRBV11-2 and TRBJ2-3, the complete variable domain is EAGVAQSPRYKIIEKRQSVAFWCNPISGHATLYWYQQILGQGPKLLIQFQNNGVVDDSQLPKDRFSAERLKGVDSTLKIQPAKLEDSAVYLCASSEGAGGGTDTQYFGPGTRLTVL.

The chain couples TRBV9 to TRBJ1-1, with 8 bases identical to TRBD1. Germline CDR1 and CDR2: SGDLS and YYNGEE. The CDR3 sequence is 14 residues long. V was pared by 3 bases and J by 3 bases, with 4 bases of the junction left unmatched. The CDR3: CASSGHRGDTEAFF. CDR3 sequence (DNA): TGTGCCAGCAGCGGCCACAGGGGGGACACTGAAGCTTTCTTT.

This clone was seen only a few times. The chain is built from TRBV7-9 and TRBJ1-1; 8 bases match TRBD1. There are 16 residues in the CDR3. The germline V gene encodes CDR1 SEHNR and CDR2 FQNEAQ (reference sequence). The V segment lost 1 base and the J segment 4 bases; nucleotides outside the gene matches: 8. CDR3 nucleotides: TGTGCCAGCAGCTTAGTGGATTCAGGGGGCCCCACTGAAGCTTTCTTT. It yields the protein CASSLVDSGGPTEAFF.

The rearrangement uses TRBV6-5 and TRBJ1-5, with no clear D. The CDR3 length is 15 residues. The V gene's germline CDR1 is MNHEY and CDR2 SVGAGI. Trimming cost V 7 bases and J 3 bases, with 16 bases left between them. CDR3 DNA sequence: TGTGCCAGCACCCTACGGGAGGGCTTCAATCAGCCCCAGCATTTT. Translation: CASTLREGFNQPQHF.